This T cell receptor beta chain was documented in a study of cytomegalovirus exposure and HLA in healthy donors. PCR was performed using 60 Vbeta and 13 Jbeta primers. Profiled with immunoSEQ multiplex PCR; TCRdb holds only in-frame clones, not every one. Counted here are more than 120,000 clones, approximately 83% occurring once; the ten biggest clones make up around 2.5%. Germline V gene lookup returns CDR1 SGHTA and CDR2 FQGNSA. Trimming took 1 base from V and 8 from J; bases not matched to a gene: 11. The CDR3 runs to 17 residues. Specimen: PBMCs. The genes are TRBV7-2 and TRBJ2-1, with 10 bases lining up with TRBD2. The TCR comes from a male donor in good health and CMV-seronegative. For the CDR3, the DNA is TGTGCCAGCAGCTTAGGTCCCAGCGGGAGGGCCGGGGATGAGCAGTTCTTC. Amino acids: CASSLGPSGRAGDEQFF.